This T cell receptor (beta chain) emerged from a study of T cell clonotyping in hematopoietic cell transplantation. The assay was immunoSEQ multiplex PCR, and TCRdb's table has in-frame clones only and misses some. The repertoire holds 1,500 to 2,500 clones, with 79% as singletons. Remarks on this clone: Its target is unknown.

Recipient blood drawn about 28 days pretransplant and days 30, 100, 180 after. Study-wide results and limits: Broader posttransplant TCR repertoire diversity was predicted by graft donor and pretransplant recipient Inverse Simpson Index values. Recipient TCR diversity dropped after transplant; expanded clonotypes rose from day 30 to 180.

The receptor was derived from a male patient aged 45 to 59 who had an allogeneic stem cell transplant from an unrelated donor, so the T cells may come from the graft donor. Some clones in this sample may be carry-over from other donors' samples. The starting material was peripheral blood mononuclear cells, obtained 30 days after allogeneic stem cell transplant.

The CDR3 DNA is TGTGCCAGCAGCCAAGCGGGAGTTGGCTATGGCTACACCTTC. It codes for CASSQAGVGYGYTF. The chain links TRBV14 to TRBJ1-2; D is unclear. Germline V CDR1 and CDR2: SGHDN, FVKESK. V was cut by 1 base and J by 4 bases, with 10 bases left in between. The CDR3 has 14 amino acids.